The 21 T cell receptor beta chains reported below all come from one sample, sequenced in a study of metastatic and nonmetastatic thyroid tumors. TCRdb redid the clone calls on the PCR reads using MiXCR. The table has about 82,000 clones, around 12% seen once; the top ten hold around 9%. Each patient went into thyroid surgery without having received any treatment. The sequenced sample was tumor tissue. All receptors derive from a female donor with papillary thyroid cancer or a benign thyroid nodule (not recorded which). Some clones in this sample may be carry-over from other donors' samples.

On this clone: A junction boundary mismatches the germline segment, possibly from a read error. CDR3 amino acids: CSTEDRVGTYTQYF. CDR3 coding DNA: TGCAGTACGGAAGACAGGGTCGGCACATATACGCAGTATTTT. The V call is TRBV20-1, the J call TRBJ2-3; 7 nucleotides line up with TRBD1. Per the germline V gene, CDR1 is DFQATT and CDR2 is SNEGSKA (reference sequence). CDR3 length: 14 residues.

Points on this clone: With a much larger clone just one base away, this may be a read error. CDR3 nucleotides: TGTGCCAGCAGCCCAGGCCAAAGGGATGAGCAGTACTTC. This translates into CASSPGQRDEQYF. The V gene is TRBV7-9, the J gene TRBJ2-7; D is unclear. This CDR3 is 13 amino acids long. Germline V gene sequence: CDR1 SEHNR, CDR2 FQNEAQ (reference sequence). The V end was cut by 5 bases, the J end by 7 bases, with 15 bases between.

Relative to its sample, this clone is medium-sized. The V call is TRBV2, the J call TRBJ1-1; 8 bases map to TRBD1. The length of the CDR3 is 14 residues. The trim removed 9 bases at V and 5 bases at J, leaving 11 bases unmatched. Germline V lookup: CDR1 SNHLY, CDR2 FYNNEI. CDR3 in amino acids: CASGLDRGGTEAFF. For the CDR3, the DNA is TGTGCCAGTGGGCTCGACAGGGGAGGGACTGAAGCTTTCTTT.

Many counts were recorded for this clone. The CDR3 is CSVEDTGGVDEQYF. CDR3 nucleotides: TGCAGCGTTGAAGACACAGGGGGGGTTGACGAGCAGTACTTC. The chain uses TRBV29-1 and TRBJ2-7; tentatively, D is TRBD1 (8 bases). The V and J ends lost 0 bases and 5 bases respectively, with 14 bases between them. This CDR3 is built from 14 residues. The germline V gene encodes CDR1 SQVTM and CDR2 ANQGSEA.

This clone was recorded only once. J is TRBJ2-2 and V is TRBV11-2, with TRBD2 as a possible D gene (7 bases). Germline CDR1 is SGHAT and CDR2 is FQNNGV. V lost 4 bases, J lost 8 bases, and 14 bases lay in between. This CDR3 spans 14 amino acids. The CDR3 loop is CASSSPRGAGELFF. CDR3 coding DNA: TGTGCCAGCAGCTCCCCTCGGGGGGCTGGGGAGCTGTTTTTT.

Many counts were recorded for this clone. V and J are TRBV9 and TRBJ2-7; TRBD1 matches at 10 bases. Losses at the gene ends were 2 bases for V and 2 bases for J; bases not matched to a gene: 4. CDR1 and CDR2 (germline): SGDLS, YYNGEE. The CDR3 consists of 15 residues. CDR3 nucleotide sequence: TGTGCCAGCAGCGTGGGACAGGGGACGACCTACGAGCAGTACTTC. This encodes CASSVGQGTTYEQYF.

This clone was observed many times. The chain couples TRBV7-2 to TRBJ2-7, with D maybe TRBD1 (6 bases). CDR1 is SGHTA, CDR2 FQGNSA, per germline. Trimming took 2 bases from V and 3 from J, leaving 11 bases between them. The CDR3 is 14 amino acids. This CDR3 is CASSLRTAYYEQYF. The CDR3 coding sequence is TGTGCCAGCAGCTTAAGGACAGCCTACTACGAGCAGTACTTC. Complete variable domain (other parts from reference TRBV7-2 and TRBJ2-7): GAGVSQSPSNKVTEKGKDVELRCDPISGHTALYWYRQSLGQGLEFLIYFQGNSAPDKSGLPSDRFSAERTGGSVSTLTIQRTQQEDSAVYLCASSLRTAYYEQYFGPGTRLTVT.

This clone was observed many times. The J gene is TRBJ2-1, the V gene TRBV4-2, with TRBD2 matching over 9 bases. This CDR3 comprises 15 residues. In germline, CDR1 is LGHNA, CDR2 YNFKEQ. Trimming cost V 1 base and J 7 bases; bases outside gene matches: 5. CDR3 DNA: TGTGCCAGCAGCCAAGGGCGGGAGGGCCGAAATGAGCAGTTCTTC. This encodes CASSQGREGRNEQFF.

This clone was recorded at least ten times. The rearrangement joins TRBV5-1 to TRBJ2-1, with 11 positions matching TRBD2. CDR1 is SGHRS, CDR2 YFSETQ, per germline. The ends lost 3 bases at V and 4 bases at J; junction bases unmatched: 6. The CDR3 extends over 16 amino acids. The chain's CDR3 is CASSSHGTSGYNEQFF. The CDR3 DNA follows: TGCGCCAGCAGCTCGCACGGGACTAGCGGATACAATGAGCAGTTCTTC.

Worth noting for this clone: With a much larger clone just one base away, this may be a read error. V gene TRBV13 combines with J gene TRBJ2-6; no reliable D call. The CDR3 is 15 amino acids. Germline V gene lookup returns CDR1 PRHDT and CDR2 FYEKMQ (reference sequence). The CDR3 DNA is TGTGCCGGCAGCCCAGTCCGGAGTGGGGCCAACGTCCTGACTTTC. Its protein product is CAGSPVRSGANVLTF. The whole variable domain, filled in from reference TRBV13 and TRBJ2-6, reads AAGVIQSPRHLIKEKRETATLKCYPIPRHDTVYWYQQGPGQDPQFLISFYEKMQSDKGSIPDRFSAQQFSDYHSELNMSSLELGDSALYFCAGSPVRSGANVLTFGAGSRLTVL.

CDR3 bases: TGTGCCAGCAGTGCCTCCGGGACGGACCACAATGAGCAGTTCTTC. This translates into CASSASGTDHNEQFF. The V and J genes are TRBV12-3 or TRBV12-4 and TRBJ2-1; either TRBD1 or TRBD2 may fit D (5 bases each). There are 15 residues in the CDR3. V lost 5 bases to trimming and J lost 5 bases, with 16 bases between them.

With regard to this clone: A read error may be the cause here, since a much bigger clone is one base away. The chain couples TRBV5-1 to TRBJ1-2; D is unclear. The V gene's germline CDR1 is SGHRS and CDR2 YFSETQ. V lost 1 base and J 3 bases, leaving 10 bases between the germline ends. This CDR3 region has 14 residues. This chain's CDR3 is CASSLLLRDYGYTF. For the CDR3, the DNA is TGCGCCAGCAGCTTGTTGCTTCGAGACTATGGCTACACCTTC.

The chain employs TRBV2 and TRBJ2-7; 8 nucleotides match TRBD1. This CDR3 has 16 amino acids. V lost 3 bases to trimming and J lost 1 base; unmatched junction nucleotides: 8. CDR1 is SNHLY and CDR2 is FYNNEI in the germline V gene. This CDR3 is CASSDEGRTGSYEQYF. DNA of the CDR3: TGTGCCAGCAGTGATGAGGGGCGGACAGGGTCCTACGAGCAGTACTTC.

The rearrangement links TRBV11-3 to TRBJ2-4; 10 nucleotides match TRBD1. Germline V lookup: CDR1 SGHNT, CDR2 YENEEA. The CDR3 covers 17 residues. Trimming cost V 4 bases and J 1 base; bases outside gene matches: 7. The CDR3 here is CASSSDRGRKAKNIQYF. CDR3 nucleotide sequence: TGTGCCAGCAGCTCCGACAGGGGGCGCAAGGCCAAAAACATTCAGTACTTC.

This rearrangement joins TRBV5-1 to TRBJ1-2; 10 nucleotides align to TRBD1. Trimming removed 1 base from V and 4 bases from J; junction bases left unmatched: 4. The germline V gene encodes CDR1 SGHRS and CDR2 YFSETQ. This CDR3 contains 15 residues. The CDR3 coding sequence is TGCGCCAGCAGCTTGTTCGGGACAGGGGCCTATGGCTACACCTTC. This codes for CASSLFGTGAYGYTF. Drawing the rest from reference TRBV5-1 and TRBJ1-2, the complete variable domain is KAGVTQTPRYLIKTRGQQVTLSCSPISGHRSVSWYQQTPGQGLQFLFEYFSETQRNKGNFPGRFSGRQFSNSRSEMNVSTLELGDSALYLCASSLFGTGAYGYTFGSGTRLTVV.

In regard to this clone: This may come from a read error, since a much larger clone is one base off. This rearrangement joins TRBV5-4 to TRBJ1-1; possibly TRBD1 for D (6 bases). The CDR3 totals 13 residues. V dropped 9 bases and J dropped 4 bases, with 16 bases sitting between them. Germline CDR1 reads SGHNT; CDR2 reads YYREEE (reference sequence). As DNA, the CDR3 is TGTGCCAACAGTCACACAGGGATCACTGAAGCTTTCTTT. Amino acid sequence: CANSHTGITEAFF. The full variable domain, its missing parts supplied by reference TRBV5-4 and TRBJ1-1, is ETGVTQSPTHLIKTRGQQVTLRCSSQSGHNTVSWYQQALGQGPQFIFQYYREEENGRGNFPPRFSGLQFPNYSSELNVNALELDDSALYLCANSHTGITEAFFGQGTRLTVV.

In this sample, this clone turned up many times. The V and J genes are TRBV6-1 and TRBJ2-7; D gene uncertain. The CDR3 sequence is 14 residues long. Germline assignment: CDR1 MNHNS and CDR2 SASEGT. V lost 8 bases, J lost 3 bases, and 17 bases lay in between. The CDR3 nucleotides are TGTGCCAGCTCCGGTAGCCTCGGAAGCTACGAGCAGTACTTC. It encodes CASSGSLGSYEQYF.

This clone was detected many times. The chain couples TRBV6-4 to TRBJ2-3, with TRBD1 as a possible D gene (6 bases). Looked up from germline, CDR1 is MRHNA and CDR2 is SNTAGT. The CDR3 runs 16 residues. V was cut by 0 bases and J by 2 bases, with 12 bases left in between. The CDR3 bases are TGTGCCAGCAGTGACTCGAGAGGACAGCACACAGATACGCAGTATTTT. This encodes CASSDSRGQHTDTQYF.

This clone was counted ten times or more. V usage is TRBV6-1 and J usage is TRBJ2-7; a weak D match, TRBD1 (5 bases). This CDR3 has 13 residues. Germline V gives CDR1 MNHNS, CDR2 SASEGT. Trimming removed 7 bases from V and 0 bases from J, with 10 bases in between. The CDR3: CASKSTASYEQYF. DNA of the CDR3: TGTGCCAGCAAGTCGACAGCCTCCTACGAGCAGTACTTC.

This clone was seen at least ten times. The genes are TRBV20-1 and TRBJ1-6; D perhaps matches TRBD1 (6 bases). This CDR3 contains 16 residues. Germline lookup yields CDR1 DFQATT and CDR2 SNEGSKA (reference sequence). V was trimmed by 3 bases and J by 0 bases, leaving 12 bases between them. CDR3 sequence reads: CSARGQGISYNSPLHF. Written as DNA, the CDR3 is TGCAGTGCTAGGGGGCAGGGGATCTCCTATAATTCACCCCTCCACTTT.

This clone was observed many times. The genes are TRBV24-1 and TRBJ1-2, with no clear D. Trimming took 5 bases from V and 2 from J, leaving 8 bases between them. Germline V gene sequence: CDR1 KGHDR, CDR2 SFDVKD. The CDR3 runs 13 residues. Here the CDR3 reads CATSGGSNYGYTF. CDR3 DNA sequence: TGTGCCACCAGTGGAGGGAGCAACTATGGCTACACCTTC.